This TCR beta chain was recorded in a study of OX40 agonist ivuxolimab in advanced cancers. Study context: Males comprised 82.7% of the group, whose mean age was about 60 years (range about 20 to 90). Study-wide points: Clonal expansion among partial responders at 0.1-3.0 mg/kg ranked near the lowest. Normalized T-cell clonal expansion was also low in some nonresponders.

TCRdb's table, derived via immunoSEQ multiplex PCR, lists solely in-frame clones and lacks some. The sample has fewer than 80,000 clones; about nine tenths are singletons. Patients had blood sampled at baseline and again on cycle 4 day 1 and cycle 7 day 1. As concerns this clone: As yet, its antigen is unknown.

V was shortened by 4 bases and J by 0 bases, with 6 bases between the two germline ends. The CDR3 is made up of 13 amino acids. The germline CDR1 and CDR2 sequences are LNHDA and SQIVND (reference sequence). The sequenced sample was CD4+ or CD8+ T cells sorted from blood, obtained in a trial of the OX40 agonist ivuxolimab. The rearrangement joins TRBV19 to TRBJ2-5; TRBD2 might be the D (5 bases). The TCR comes from an adult with an advanced solid tumor such as melanoma, head and neck, liver or kidney cancer. For the CDR3, the DNA is TGTGCCAGTAGTAAGCGGAACCAAGAGACCCAGTACTTC. Its translation is CASSKRNQETQYF.